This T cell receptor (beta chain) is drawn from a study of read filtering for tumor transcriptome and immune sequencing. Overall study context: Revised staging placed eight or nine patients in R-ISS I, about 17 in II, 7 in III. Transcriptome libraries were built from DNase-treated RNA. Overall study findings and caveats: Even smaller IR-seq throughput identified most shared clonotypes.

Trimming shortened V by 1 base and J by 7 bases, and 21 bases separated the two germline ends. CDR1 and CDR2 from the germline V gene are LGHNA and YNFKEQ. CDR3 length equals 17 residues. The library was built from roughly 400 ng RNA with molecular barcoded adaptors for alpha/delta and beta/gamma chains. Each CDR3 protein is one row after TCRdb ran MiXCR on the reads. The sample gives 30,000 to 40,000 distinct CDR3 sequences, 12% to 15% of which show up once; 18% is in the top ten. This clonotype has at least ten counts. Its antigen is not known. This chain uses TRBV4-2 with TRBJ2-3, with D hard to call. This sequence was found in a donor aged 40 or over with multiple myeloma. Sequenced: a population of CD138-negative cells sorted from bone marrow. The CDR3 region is CASSQGILLSHVNTQYF. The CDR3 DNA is TGTGCCAGCAGCCAAGGGATTCTACTCTCTCACGTGAATACGCAGTATTTT.